The clone carrying this T cell receptor beta chain was seen just once. Its target is unknown. The sample contains more than one DNA sequence encoding this CDR3. Use of 60 Vbeta and 13 Jbeta primers characterized the PCR. Measured with immunoSEQ multiplex PCR; TCRdb has only the in-frame clones, and not every one. This sample yields about 180,000 clones, of which almost 85% are seen a single time; about 0.5% belongs to the top ten. The V gene's germline CDR1 is SGHVS and CDR2 FQNEAQ. The germline V and J ends were trimmed by 1 base and 5 bases, with 6 bases remaining between them. CDR3 size: 13 residues. The entry originates in a study of cytomegalovirus exposure and HLA in healthy donors. Study results and caveats: Under 20,000 TCR beta sequences were associated with HLA alleles at 0.05 false discovery rate in a later analysis. Investigators reported approximately 150 TCR beta chains as tied to cytomegalovirus. Most TCR sequences were seen very rarely across donors, but some public TCRs occurred in many.

This clonotype was obtained from a woman aged 45-65 years in good health and CMV-seronegative. Sequenced material: PBMCs. The rearrangement uses TRBV7-8 and TRBJ1-5, with unresolved D. The DNA of the CDR3 is TGTGCCAGCAGCTTAGTAGCCGATCAGCCCCAGCATTTT. It codes for CASSLVADQPQHF.